This is a list of T cell receptor beta chains from one sample in a study of blood T cell repertoires in COVID-19. TCRdb keeps only in-frame clones here, not all; method: immunoSEQ multiplex PCR. The top ten clones hold roughly 2% of a sample with roughly 150,000 clones, approximately 90% of them seen once. The sample was peripheral blood. These TCRs come from a man aged 50-59 years who had recovered from COVID-19. The CDR3 runs from the conserved cysteine through the conserved F or W. The order of the fields is J gene, D gene, V gene, clone size, CDR3 protein, CDR3 DNA. D genes are given only for firm matches. Rows may omit the clone size; those that give it use once, few, many or a size class.

TRBJ2-5 | NA | TRBV12-3/TRBV12-4 | NA | CASSRRGQETQYF | TGTGCCAGCAGTCGCCGGGGCCAAGAGACCCAGTACTTC
TRBJ2-2 | TRBD1 | TRBV2 | NA | CASSESTGGPTGELFF | TGTGCCAGCAGTGAATCCACAGGGGGCCCCACCGGGGAGCTGTTTTTT
TRBJ2-2 | TRBD1 | TRBV7-2 | NA | CASRPGTANTGELFF | TGTGCCAGCAGACCCGGGACAGCTAACACCGGGGAGCTGTTTTTT
TRBJ2-4 | NA | TRBV28 | NA | CASSTRTLAKNIQYF | TGTGCCAGCAGTACCCGGACATTAGCCAAAAACATTCAGTACTTC
TRBJ2-1 | NA | TRBV18 | NA | CASSPVGGGEQFF | TGTGCCAGCTCACCAGTAGGGGGGGGTGAGCAGTTCTTC
TRBJ1-2 | TRBD1 | TRBV6-1 | NA | CASSENRGFSGYTF | TGTGCCAGCAGTGAAAACAGGGGTTTTAGTGGCTACACCTTC
TRBJ1-3 | NA | TRBV28 | NA | CASSKTKPGNTIYF | TGTGCCAGCAGCAAGACTAAGCCGGGAAACACCATATATTTT
TRBJ1-1 | NA | TRBV11-3 | NA | CASSLRGNTEAFF | TGTGCCAGCAGCTTAAGGGGGAACACTGAAGCTTTCTTT
TRBJ2-5 | TRBD2 | TRBV9 | NA | CASSVGRGGETQYF | TGTGCCAGCAGCGTAGGACGGGGGGGCGAGACCCAGTACTTC
TRBJ2-1 | NA | TRBV5-8 | once | CASSPTVQFF | TGTGCCAGCAGCCCTACTGTACAGTTCTTC
TRBJ2-3 | TRBD1 | TRBV29-1 | NA | CSVAQGAFLDTQYF | TGCAGCGTTGCTCAGGGGGCATTTTTAGATACGCAGTATTTT
TRBJ2-1 | TRBD1 | TRBV2 | NA | CASSDPRTGEHYNEQFF | TGTGCCAGCAGTGATCCCCGGACAGGCGAACACTACAATGAGCAGTTCTTC
TRBJ1-4 | NA | TRBV5-1 | NA | CASSREQGWNEKLFF | TGCGCCAGCAGCCGTGAACAGGGCTGGAATGAAAAACTGTTTTTT
TRBJ2-3 | TRBD2 | TRBV13 | NA | CASSPKRGGLTDTQYF | TGTGCCAGCAGCCCCAAGCGGGGGGGCCTCACAGATACGCAGTATTTT
TRBJ1-1 | TRBD1 | TRBV6-4 | NA | CASSASPGQGTEAFF | TGTGCCAGCAGTGCGTCGCCGGGACAGGGGACTGAAGCTTTCTTT
TRBJ1-2 | NA | TRBV28 | NA | CASSMGAVGYTF | TGTGCCAGCAGTATGGGGGCGGTAGGCTACACCTTC
TRBJ2-3 | NA | TRBV28 | once | CASSPGHSTDTQYF | TGTGCCAGCAGCCCGGGACATAGCACAGATACGCAGTATTTT
TRBJ2-3 | NA | TRBV27 | NA | CASSLFGSTHTDTQYF | TGTGCCAGCAGTTTGTTCGGGAGTACCCACACAGATACGCAGTATTTT
TRBJ1-5 | TRBD1 | TRBV19 | NA | CASIGGDRGLLSNQPQHF | TGTGCCTCCATTGGGGGAGACAGGGGTCTCCTTAGCAATCAGCCCCAGCATTTT